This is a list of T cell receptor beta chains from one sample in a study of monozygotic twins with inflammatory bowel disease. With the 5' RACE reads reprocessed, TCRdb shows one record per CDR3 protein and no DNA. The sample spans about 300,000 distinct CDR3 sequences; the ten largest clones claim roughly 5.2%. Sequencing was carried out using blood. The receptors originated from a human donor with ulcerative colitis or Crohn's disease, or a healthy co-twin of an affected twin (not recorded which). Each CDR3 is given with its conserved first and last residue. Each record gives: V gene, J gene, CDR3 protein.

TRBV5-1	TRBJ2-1	CASSSGSSSYNEQFF
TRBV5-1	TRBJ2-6	CASSGGSAGANVLTF
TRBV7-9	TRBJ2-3	CASTLQGLATDTQYF
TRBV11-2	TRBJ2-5	CASSLDPGYQETQYF
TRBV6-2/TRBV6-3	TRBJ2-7	CASSYLGASVDEQYF
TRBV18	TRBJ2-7	CASSQGPLDEQYF
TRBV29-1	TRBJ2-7	CSVDLSPYEQYF
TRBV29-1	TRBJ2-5	CSVEIGTKRETQYF
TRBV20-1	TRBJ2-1	CSAREDNEQFF
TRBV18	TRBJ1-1	CASSSTWGAVNTEAFF
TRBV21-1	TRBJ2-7	CASSFRDRVYEQYF
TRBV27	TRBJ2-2	CASSRSRTGELFF
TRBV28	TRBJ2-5	CASTLGVLETQYF
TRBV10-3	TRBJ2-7	CAISEGRNYEQYF
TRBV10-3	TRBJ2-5	CAISDDRGETQYF
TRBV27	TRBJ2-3	CASSAGTDTDTQYF
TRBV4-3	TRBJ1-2	CASSQDPGGVSDYGYTF
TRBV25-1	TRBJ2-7	CASRNGRRGQYF
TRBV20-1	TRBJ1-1	CSARIGAANTEAFF
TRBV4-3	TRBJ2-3	CASSQVEGGRYTDTQYF
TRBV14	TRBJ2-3	CASSQYGLAFGDTQCF
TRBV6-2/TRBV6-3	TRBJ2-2	CASNRAGLSPTGNTGELFF
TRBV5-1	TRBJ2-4	CASSLVARDTKNIQYF
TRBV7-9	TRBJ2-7	CASSSRLAGDYEQYF
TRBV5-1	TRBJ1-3	CASSLGQGVTGNTIYF
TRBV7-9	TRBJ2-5	CASTREETQYF
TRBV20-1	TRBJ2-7	CSATRLAGGSYEQYF
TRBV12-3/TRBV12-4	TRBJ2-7	CASNKLGTVLTYEQYF
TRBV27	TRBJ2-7	CASSSDRVSYEQYF
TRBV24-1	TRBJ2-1	CATSDIHSSYNEQFF
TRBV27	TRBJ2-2	CASRFGQGNTGELFF
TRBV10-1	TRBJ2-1	CASREEGSNNEQFF
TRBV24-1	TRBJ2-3	CATSLGRVGSTDTQYF
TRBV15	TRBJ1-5	CATSRGGGQSNQPQHF
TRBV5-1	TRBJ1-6	CASSLGTDSSPLHF
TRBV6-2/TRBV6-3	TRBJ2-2	CASSYYRSGELFF
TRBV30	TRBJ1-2	CALNDRVRYGYTF
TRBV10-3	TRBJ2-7	CAISDPTGTSGYEQYF
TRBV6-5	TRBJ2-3	CASSYIDCLSGPDTQYF
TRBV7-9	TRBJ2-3	CASSLAGTTDTQYF
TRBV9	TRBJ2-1	CASAPGTSMDLEQFF
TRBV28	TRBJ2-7	CASSLSLAGWDEQYF
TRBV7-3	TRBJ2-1	CASSTGSYNEQFF
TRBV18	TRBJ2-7	CASSTGQIGEQYF
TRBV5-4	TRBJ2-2	CASSKSGSGAGELFF
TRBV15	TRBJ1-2	CATSRDGPGGGYTF
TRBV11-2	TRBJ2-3	CASSPAAGGLTDTQYF